One sample yielded the 26 T cell receptor beta chains listed below, sequenced in a study of blood T cell repertoires in COVID-19 (dated by TCRdb to about 2020). The library came from the immunoSEQ multiplex PCR assay. TCRdb carries this immuneACCESS record with in-frame sequences only. Its versions omit some clonotypes, under half of them owing to an unresolved V gene in the studies checked, with the rest unexplained. Across this sample there are some 340,000 clones, with 90% seen only once. The ten most abundant clones make up about 4% of the sample. The sample consisted of PBMCs or T cells enriched from blood (not recorded which). The origin of the receptors is a woman aged 30 to 39 who had been exposed to COVID-19.

This clone came up a few times. The CDR3 loop is CASSWRQGASYEQYF. The DNA for the CDR3 is TGTGCCAGCAGTTGGCGACAGGGGGCGTCCTACGAGCAGTACTTC. This sequence joins TRBV27 and TRBJ2-7; 10 bases align to TRBD1. The CDR3 loop spans 15 amino acids. Germline V lookup: CDR1 MNHEY, CDR2 SMNVEV (reference sequence). Trimming removed 4 bases from V and 1 base from J; junction bases left unmatched: 4.

The chain links TRBV10-3 to TRBJ2-3; maybe TRBD1 (6 bases). Trimming removed 7 bases from V and 2 bases from J, with 13 bases in between. The CDR3 length is 14 residues. Germline V gene data show CDR1 as ENHRY and CDR2 as SYGVKD. The CDR3 region has the DNA TGTGCCATCATGGGACAAAAGAACACAGATACGCAGTATTTT. Its protein is CAIMGQKNTDTQYF.

The V call is TRBV11-2, the J call TRBJ1-3; D is unclear. The germline V gene has CDR1 SGHAT and CDR2 FQNNGV. Trimming took 1 base from V and 4 from J, leaving 14 bases between them. The CDR3 has 16 residues. The CDR3 reads CASSLGMGSSGNTIYF. The CDR3 DNA follows: TGTGCCAGCAGCTTAGGAATGGGTAGCTCCGGAAACACCATATATTTT.

The rearrangement joins TRBV20-1 to TRBJ2-3; D remains unclear. CDR3 length: 11 residues. Germline V gene data show CDR1 as DFQATT and CDR2 as SNEGSKA (reference sequence). Trimming left V 0 bases short and J 10 bases short, with 8 bases between. CDR3 nucleotide sequence: TGCAGTGCTAGAGAACGCCTATCGCAGTATTTT. This codes for CSARERLSQYF.

The chain employs TRBV24-1 and TRBJ2-1; 7 nucleotides agree with TRBD1. This CDR3 region has 16 residues. Germline CDR1 KGHDR, CDR2 SFDVKD. The ends lost 1 base at V and 9 bases at J; junction bases unmatched: 11. The CDR3 DNA reads as TGTGCCACCAGTGATTTTGGGACAGACGCTGCGGGTGAGCAGTTCTTC. Its protein product is CATSDFGTDAAGEQFF.

The chain recombines TRBV30 with TRBJ2-5; D might be TRBD2 (5 bases). V lost 0 bases to trimming and J lost 6 bases, with 11 bases between them. CDR1 and CDR2 (germline): GTSNPN, SVGIG (reference sequence). CDR3 length equals 13 residues. The CDR3 protein is CAWSVAGAKTQYF. In nucleotides, the CDR3 is TGTGCCTGGAGTGTGGCGGGCGCGAAGACCCAGTACTTC.

V and J are TRBV28 and TRBJ1-6, with a tentative D call TRBD1 (5 bases). Germline values: CDR1 MDHEN, CDR2 SYDVKM. Trimming shortened V by 2 bases and J by 8 bases, and 13 bases separated the two germline ends. The CDR3 loop spans 15 amino acids. CDR3 loop: CASSLEFQGYSPLHF. The CDR3, as DNA: TGTGCCAGCAGTTTAGAGTTCCAGGGTTATTCACCCCTCCACTTT.

The chain is built from TRBV9 and TRBJ1-5; the D is unclear. Germline CDR1 SGDLS, CDR2 YYNGEE. CDR3 size: 15 residues. Deletions cut 2 bases from V and 4 bases from J, with 13 bases between. The CDR3 sequence: CASSVNNGVNQPQHF. The CDR3 DNA is TGTGCCAGCAGCGTGAATAACGGGGTGAATCAGCCCCAGCATTTT. The full variable domain, completed using reference TRBV9 and TRBJ1-5, is DSGVTQTPKHLITATGQRVTLRCSPRSGDLSVYWYQQSLDQGLQFLIQYYNGEERAKGNILERFSAQQFPDLHSELNLSSLELGDSALYFCASSVNNGVNQPQHFGDGTRLSIL.

V and J are TRBV30 and TRBJ1-1; a possible D gene is TRBD1 (5 bases). Germline V gives CDR1 GTSNPN, CDR2 SVGIG (reference sequence). Trimming pared 2 bases from V and 3 bases from J, leaving 13 bases between. This CDR3 has 14 amino acids. CDR3 sequence reads: CAWSSFGGDTEAFF. CDR3 DNA: TGTGCCTGGAGTTCCTTTGGGGGGGACACTGAAGCTTTCTTT.

The chain recombines TRBV27 with TRBJ1-5; TRBD1 matches at 9 bases. Germline V gene data show CDR1 as MNHEY and CDR2 as SMNVEV (reference sequence). The CDR3 is made up of 17 amino acids. After removal of 0 bases from V and 5 bases from J, the junction contained 8 bases not matched to a gene. The CDR3 coding sequence is TGTGCCAGCAGTTTATCGGGTCCAGGACAGGGGTATCAGCCCCAGCATTTT. Translated, it gives CASSLSGPGQGYQPQHF.

The V call is TRBV30, the J call TRBJ1-2, with D possibly being TRBD1 (6 bases). Germline values: CDR1 GTSNPN, CDR2 SVGIG (reference sequence). The CDR3 sequence is 14 residues long. V shed 3 bases and J shed 0 bases, with 11 bases lying between them. The CDR3 sequence: CAWRVAGANYGYTF. CDR3 in DNA: TGTGCCTGGAGGGTTGCAGGGGCTAACTATGGCTACACCTTC. Using reference TRBV30 and TRBJ1-2 for the parts outside the CDR3, the full variable domain is SQTIHQWPATLVQPVGSPLSLECTVEGTSNPNLYWYRQAAGRGLQLLFYSVGIGQISSEVPQNLSASRPQDRQFILSSKKLLLSDSGFYLCAWRVAGANYGYTFGSGTRLTVV.

The chain couples TRBV15 to TRBJ2-5; TRBD2 matches 11 bases. Germline V gene sequence: CDR1 LNHNV, CDR2 YYDKDF (reference sequence). The CDR3 is made up of 17 amino acids. V lost 0 bases and J lost 5; bases outside the gene matches: 8. Here the CDR3 reads CATSRDGSGGEEETQYF. The CDR3 coding sequence is TGTGCCACCAGCAGAGATGGTAGCGGGGGGGAAGAGGAGACCCAGTACTTC.

This rearrangement joins TRBV7-9 to TRBJ2-1, with TRBD2 identical over 14 bases. V dropped 4 bases and J dropped 4; count of bases not matched to a gene: 9. Germline CDR1 is SEHNR and CDR2 is FQNEAQ (reference sequence). There are 18 residues in the CDR3. Here the CDR3 DNA reads TGTGCCAGCAGCTCTGGACTAGCGGGGGGTCTAAGGTACAATGAGCAGTTCTTC. Protein sequence: CASSSGLAGGLRYNEQFF.

The V gene is TRBV19, the J gene TRBJ2-5, with a weak D call TRBD1 (6 bases). Looked up from germline, CDR1 is LNHDA and CDR2 is SQIVND (reference sequence). Deletions cut 1 base from V and 5 bases from J, with 17 bases between. This CDR3 is 16 amino acids long. The DNA of the CDR3 is TGTGCCAGTAGTATAGGGGGGCAGGGAAGAGTGGAGACCCAGTACTTC. Translation: CASSIGGQGRVETQYF.

This rearrangement joins TRBV2 to TRBJ1-4; possibly TRBD1 for D (5 bases). Looked up from germline, CDR1 is SNHLY and CDR2 is FYNNEI. The V and J ends lost 2 bases and 8 bases respectively, with 15 bases between them. There are 15 residues in the CDR3. CDR3 region: CASSEYGGGGEKLFF. Written as DNA, the CDR3 is TGTGCCAGCAGTGAATACGGGGGAGGTGGAGAAAAACTGTTTTTT. Full variable domain (rest looked up from reference TRBV2 and TRBJ1-4): EPEVTQTPSHQVTQMGQEVILRCVPISNHLYFYWYRQILGQKVEFLVSFYNNEISEKSEIFDDQFSVERPDGSNFTLKIRSTKLEDSAMYFCASSEYGGGGEKLFFGSGTQLSVL.

This clone was observed a handful of times. The chain couples TRBV7-9 to TRBJ1-2; D is perhaps TRBD1 (6 bases). CDR3 length equals 13 residues. The germline gives CDR1 SEHNR, CDR2 FQNEAQ (reference sequence). Deletions cut 7 bases from V and 4 bases from J, with 13 bases between. In nucleotides, the CDR3 is TGTGCCAGCACCCCTGGGGGCGGCTATGGCTACACCTTC. This translates into CASTPGGGYGYTF.

V usage is TRBV7-9 and J usage is TRBJ1-1; a weak D match, TRBD1 (5 bases). V lost 1 base and J 7 bases, leaving 13 bases between the germline ends. CDR3 length: 14 residues. The germline V gene encodes CDR1 SEHNR and CDR2 FQNEAQ (reference sequence). The CDR3 sequence is CASSLGGEGHEAFF. CDR3 sequence (DNA): TGTGCCAGCAGCTTAGGAGGGGAGGGTCATGAAGCTTTCTTT.

The chain links TRBV5-8 to TRBJ1-2; D is undetermined. Between the trimmed V and J ends, which lost 0 bases and 0 bases, there was a span of 9 bases. CDR3 length equals 15 residues. Germline V gives CDR1 SGHTS, CDR2 YDEGEE. CDR3 sequence: CASSLGTPPNYGYTF. The CDR3, as DNA: TGTGCCAGCAGCTTGGGCACACCGCCTAACTATGGCTACACCTTC.

This chain uses TRBV5-8 with TRBJ1-2; TRBD1 might be the D (6 bases). CDR3 length equals 16 residues. V was cut by 1 base and J by 4 bases, with 17 bases left in between. CDR1 is SGHTS and CDR2 is YDEGEE in the germline V gene. The CDR3 protein is CASSLTSGQTLYGYTF. For the CDR3, the DNA is TGTGCCAGCAGCTTGACCTCGGGACAAACCCTCTATGGCTACACCTTC. The variable domain in full, completed from reference TRBV5-8 and TRBJ1-2, reads EAGVTQSPTHLIKTRGQQATLRCSPISGHTSVYWYQQALGLGLQFLLWYDEGEERNRGNFPPRFSGRQFPNYSSELNVNALELEDSALYLCASSLTSGQTLYGYTFGSGTRLTVV.

The chain uses TRBV19 and TRBJ2-6; 8 bases fit TRBD1. CDR1 is LNHDA, CDR2 SQIVND, per germline (reference sequence). The junction had 7 bases not matched to a gene; V was cut back by 5 bases and J by 4 bases. The CDR3 has 16 residues. CDR3 in amino acids: CASSPGTGQGANVLTF. CDR3 coding DNA: TGTGCCAGTAGTCCTGGGACAGGTCAGGGGGCCAACGTCCTGACTTTC.

The gene calls are TRBV23-1 and TRBJ1-2; 9 nucleotides agree with TRBD1. TRBV23-1 is known as an ORF, though its function is uncertain. The CDR3 sequence is 15 residues long. Trimming removed 5 bases from V and 7 bases from J; junction bases left unmatched: 11. CDR3 sequence (DNA): TGCGCCAGCAGTGAACGCCCGGGACAGGGTGTTGGCTACACCTTC. Its translation: CASSERPGQGVGYTF.

This chain uses TRBV5-4 with TRBJ1-1; D is perhaps TRBD1 (5 bases). Trimming removed 6 bases from V and 5 bases from J, with 20 bases in between. CDR3 length: 15 residues. Germline V gene sequence: CDR1 SGHNT, CDR2 YYREEE (reference sequence). CDR3 DNA sequence: TGTGCCAGCACCGTATACGGAGGGGCAGGGACTGAAGCTTTCTTT. This sequence encodes CASTVYGGAGTEAFF.

V is TRBV5-6 and J is TRBJ1-2; 7 nucleotides agree with TRBD1. The germline CDR1 and CDR2 sequences are SGHDT and YYEEEE. The CDR3 runs 12 residues. Trimming cost V 7 bases and J 9 bases; bases outside gene matches: 9. The CDR3 region has the DNA TGTGCCAGCTACACGACAGGGAGTAGCTACACCTTC. It translates to CASYTTGSSYTF.

The V gene is TRBV13, the J gene TRBJ2-5; 9 positions match TRBD2. Germline V gene lookup returns CDR1 PRHDT and CDR2 FYEKMQ (reference sequence). CDR3 length equals 16 residues. Losses at the gene ends were 2 bases for V and 2 bases for J; bases not matched to a gene: 6. CDR3 region: CASSLRLAATQETQYF. In DNA form, the CDR3 reads TGTGCCAGCAGCTTAAGACTAGCGGCGACTCAAGAGACCCAGTACTTC. Complete variable domain (other parts from reference TRBV13 and TRBJ2-5): AAGVIQSPRHLIKEKRETATLKCYPIPRHDTVYWYQQGPGQDPQFLISFYEKMQSDKGSIPDRFSAQQFSDYHSELNMSSLELGDSALYFCASSLRLAATQETQYFGPGTRLLVL.

The CDR3 spells CSVVSSDSYEQYF. In DNA form, the CDR3 reads TGCAGCGTTGTTAGCTCGGATAGCTACGAGCAGTACTTC. The chain joins TRBV29-1 to TRBJ2-7; D is undetermined. Per germline, CDR1 SQVTM and CDR2 ANQGSEA. V gave up 4 bases and J gave up 3 bases, with 13 bases separating them. The CDR3 has 13 residues.

The V gene is TRBV12-3 or TRBV12-4, the J gene TRBJ1-2; D is ambiguous. The ends were cut back, 5 bases at V and 4 bases at J, with 8 bases in the middle. This CDR3 is built from 12 residues. The CDR3 DNA reads as TGTGCCAGCAGTGTAGACACCTATGGCTACACCTTC. The encoded protein is CASSVDTYGYTF.